One TCR beta chain is described in this entry. Produced via immunoSEQ multiplex PCR; TCRdb's table is partial and in-frame only. The sample has about 2.4 million clones, 93% seen once. Germline CDR1 and CDR2: SNHLY and FYNNEI. V lost 7 bases, J lost 6 bases, and 12 bases lay in between. CDR3 length equals 13 residues. The data originate from a study of shared clonotypes between healthy human individuals. This receptor was identified in a man in his late teens or twenties in good health. Some clones in this sample may be carry-over from other donors' samples. The J gene is TRBJ1-4, the V gene TRBV2, with D hard to call. The sample taken for sequencing was naive CD4+ T cells from PBMCs. Subset specified: CD45RA+ positively selected. CDR3 in DNA: TGTGCCAGCAAAACGGGGTATGATGAAAAACTGTTTTTT. It codes for CASKTGYDEKLFF.